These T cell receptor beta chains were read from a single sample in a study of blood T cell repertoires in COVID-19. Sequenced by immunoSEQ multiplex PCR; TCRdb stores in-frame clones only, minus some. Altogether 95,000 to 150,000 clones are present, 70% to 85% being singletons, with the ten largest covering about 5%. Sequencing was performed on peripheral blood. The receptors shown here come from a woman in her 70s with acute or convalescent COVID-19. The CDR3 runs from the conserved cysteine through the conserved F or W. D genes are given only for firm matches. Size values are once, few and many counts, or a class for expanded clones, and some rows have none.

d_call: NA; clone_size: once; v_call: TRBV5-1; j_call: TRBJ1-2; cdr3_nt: TGCGCCAGCAGCTTGGGGGAAGGACATTCTGGCTACACCTTC; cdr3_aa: CASSLGEGHSGYTF
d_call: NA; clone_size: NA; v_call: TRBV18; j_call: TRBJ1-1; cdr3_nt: TGTGCCAGCTCACCGCAACAGGGGAACACTGAAGCTTTCTTT; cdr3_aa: CASSPQQGNTEAFF
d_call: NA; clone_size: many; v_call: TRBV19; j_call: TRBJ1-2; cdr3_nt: TGTGCCAGTAGCTTTGCAGGGCGCTATGGCTACACCTTC; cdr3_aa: CASSFAGRYGYTF
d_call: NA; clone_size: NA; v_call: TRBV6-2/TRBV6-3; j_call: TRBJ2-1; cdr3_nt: TGTGCCAGCAGTTACTCGGGGGGTGAGCAGTTCTTC; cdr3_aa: CASSYSGGEQFF
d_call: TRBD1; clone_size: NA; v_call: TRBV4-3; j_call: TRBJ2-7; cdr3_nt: TGCGCCAGCAGCCAAGACAGGACAGGGGACTACGAGCAGTACTTC; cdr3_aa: CASSQDRTGDYEQYF
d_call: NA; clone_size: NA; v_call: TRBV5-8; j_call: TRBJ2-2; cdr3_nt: TGTGCCAGCAGACGGGCGAACACCGGGGAGCTGTTTTTT; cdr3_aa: CASRRANTGELFF
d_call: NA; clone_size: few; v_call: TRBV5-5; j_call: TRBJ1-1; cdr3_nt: TGTGCCAGCAGCTACCCGGGACAGAACACTGAAGCTTTCTTT; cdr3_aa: CASSYPGQNTEAFF
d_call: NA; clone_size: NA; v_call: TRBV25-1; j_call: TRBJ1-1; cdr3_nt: TGTGCCAGCAGTGAGTGGACAGCGAACACTGAAGCTTTCTTT; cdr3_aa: CASSEWTANTEAFF
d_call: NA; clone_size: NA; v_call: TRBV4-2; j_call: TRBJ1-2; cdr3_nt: TGTGCCAGCAGCCAAGATCGGTTTGTCTTGGACTATGGCTACACCTTC; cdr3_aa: CASSQDRFVLDYGYTF
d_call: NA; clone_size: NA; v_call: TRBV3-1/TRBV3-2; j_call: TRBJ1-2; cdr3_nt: TGTGCCAGCAGCCAAGCCATAGACTATGGCTACACCTTC; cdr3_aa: CASSQAIDYGYTF
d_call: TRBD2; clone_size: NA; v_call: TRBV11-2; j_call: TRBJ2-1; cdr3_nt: TGTGCCAGCAGCTTAGACAGGGAGGGTGAGCAGTTCTTC; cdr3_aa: CASSLDREGEQFF
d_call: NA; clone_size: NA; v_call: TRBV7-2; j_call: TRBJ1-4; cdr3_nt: TGTGCCAGCAGGGAACTAGCGGGTGAAAAACTGTTTTTT; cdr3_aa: CASRELAGEKLFF
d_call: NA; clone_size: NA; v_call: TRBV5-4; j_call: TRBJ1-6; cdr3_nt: TGTGCCAGCAGCTCCGACAGCTCACCCCTCCACTTT; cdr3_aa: CASSSDSSPLHF
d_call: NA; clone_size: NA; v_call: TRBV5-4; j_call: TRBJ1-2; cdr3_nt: TGTGCCAGCAGCGCGGACAGCCTTTATGGCTACACCTTC; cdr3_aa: CASSADSLYGYTF
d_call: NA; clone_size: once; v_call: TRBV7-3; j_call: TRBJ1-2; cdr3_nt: TGTGCCAGCAGCTTATCGCGTGACGGGGACTATGGCTACACCTTC; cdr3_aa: CASSLSRDGDYGYTF
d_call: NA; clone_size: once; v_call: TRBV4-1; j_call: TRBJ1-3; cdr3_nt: TGCGCCAGCGGGAGACAAAACACCATATATTTT; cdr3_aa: CASGRQNTIYF
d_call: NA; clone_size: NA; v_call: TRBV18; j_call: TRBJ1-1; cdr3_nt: TGTGCCAGCTCACCAGACAGTGGCACTGAAGCTTTCTTT; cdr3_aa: CASSPDSGTEAFF
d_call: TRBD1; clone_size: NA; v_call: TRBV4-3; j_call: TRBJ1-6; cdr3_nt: TGCGCCAGCAGCCAATCCCCCCAGGGGGCAGGATATAATTCACCCCTCCACTTT; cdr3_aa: CASSQSPQGAGYNSPLHF
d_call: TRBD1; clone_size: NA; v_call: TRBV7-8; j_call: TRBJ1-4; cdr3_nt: TGTGCCAGCAGCGGACAGGGTCTCGAAAAACTGTTTTTT; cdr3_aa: CASSGQGLEKLFF
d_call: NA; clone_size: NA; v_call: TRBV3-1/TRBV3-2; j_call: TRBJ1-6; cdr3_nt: TGTGCCAGCAGCCAAGCAGGGAGGCATTCACCCCTCCACTTT; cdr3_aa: CASSQAGRHSPLHF
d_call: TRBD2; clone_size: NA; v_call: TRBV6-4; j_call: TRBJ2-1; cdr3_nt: TGTGCCAGCAGTCCCGGGACTAGCGGGGGGGCCGATGAGCAGTTCTTC; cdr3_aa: CASSPGTSGGADEQFF
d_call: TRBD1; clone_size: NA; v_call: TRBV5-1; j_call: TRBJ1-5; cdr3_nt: TGCGCCAGCAGCCCCGGGACAGGGGGGAATCAGCCCCAGCATTTT; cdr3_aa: CASSPGTGGNQPQHF
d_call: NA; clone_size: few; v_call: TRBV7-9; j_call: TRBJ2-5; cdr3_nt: TGTGCCAGCAGCTTATCCAGGGAAGAGACCCAGTACTTC; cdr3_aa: CASSLSREETQYF
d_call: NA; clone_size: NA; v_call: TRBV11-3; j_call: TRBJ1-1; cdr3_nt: TGTGCCAGCAGCTTTCGAGGGACACCGAACACTGAAGCTTTCTTT; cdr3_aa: CASSFRGTPNTEAFF
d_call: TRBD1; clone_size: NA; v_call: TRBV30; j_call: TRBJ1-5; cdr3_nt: TGTGCCTGGAGTAAACGGACAGGGAACCAGCCCCAGCATTTT; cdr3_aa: CAWSKRTGNQPQHF
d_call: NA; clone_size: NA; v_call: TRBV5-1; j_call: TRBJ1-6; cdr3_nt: TGCGCCAGCAGCTTGGAGGGGTATCCCCCCCTCCACTTT; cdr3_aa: CASSLEGYPPLHF
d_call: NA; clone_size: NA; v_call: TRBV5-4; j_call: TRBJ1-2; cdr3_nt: TGTGCCAGCAGCGATTTCCGGGGAGTAAGGGGCTACACCTTC; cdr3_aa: CASSDFRGVRGYTF
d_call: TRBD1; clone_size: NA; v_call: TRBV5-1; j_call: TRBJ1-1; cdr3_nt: TGCGCCAGCAGCTCTGGGACAGGGGGGTCGGCTTTCTTT; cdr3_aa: CASSSGTGGSAFF
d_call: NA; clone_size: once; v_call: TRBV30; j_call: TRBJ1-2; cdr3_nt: TGTGCCTGGAGTAGCGGGAGTGCCCCCGGCTACACCTTC; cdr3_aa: CAWSSGSAPGYTF
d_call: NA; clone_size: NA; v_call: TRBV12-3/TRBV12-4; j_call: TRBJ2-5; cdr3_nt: TGTGCCAGCAGTTTCGGAGAGACCCAGTACTTC; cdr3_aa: CASSFGETQYF
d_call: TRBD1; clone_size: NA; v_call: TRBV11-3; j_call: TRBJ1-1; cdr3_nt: TGTGCCAGCAGCAAAAGGGGGCTTGACACTGAAGCTTTCTTT; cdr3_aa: CASSKRGLDTEAFF